Listed here are 18 T cell receptor beta chains from one sample, sequenced in a study of cytomegalovirus exposure and HLA in healthy donors. Primers included in the PCR were 60 Vbeta and 13 Jbeta primers. Data came from immunoSEQ multiplex PCR; TCRdb stores just in-frame clones and leaves some out. Of 120,000 to 150,000 clones listed, around 80% were seen once; the top ten hold 6.8%. The material sequenced was PBMCs. These receptors originate from a man aged 40-49 years in good health and CMV-seropositive.

The J gene is TRBJ2-7, the V gene TRBV6-5, with 12 bases identical to TRBD2. Germline V gene data show CDR1 as MNHEY and CDR2 as SVGAGI. J lost 5 bases, V lost 6 bases, and 8 bases had no gene match. CDR3 length equals 15 residues. The CDR3 DNA is TGTGCCAGCAGGGGACTAGCGGGCGCCCTTGACGAGCAGTACTTC. Its translation is CASRGLAGALDEQYF.

This chain uses TRBV10-2 with TRBJ2-5, with TRBD2 matching over 10 bases. CDR3 length: 17 amino acids. From germline, CDR1 is WSHSY and CDR2 SAAADI. The trim removed 2 bases at V and 1 base at J, leaving 7 bases unmatched. The CDR3 loop reads CASSELFPSGGQETQYF. CDR3 sequence (DNA): TGCGCCAGCAGTGAGCTTTTTCCTAGCGGGGGCCAAGAGACCCAGTACTTC.

This chain links TRBV29-1 with TRBJ2-1; 10 bases are a match to TRBD2. V shed 7 bases, J shed 10 bases, and the junction held 7 bases outside the gene matches. CDR3 size: 12 residues. CDR1 is SQVTM, CDR2 ANQGSEA, per germline. CDR3 DNA: TGCAGCGCCACCGGGACTAGCGCCGAGCAGTTCTTC. Translated: CSATGTSAEQFF.

V is TRBV5-4 and J is TRBJ2-5, with D tentatively TRBD2 (6 bases). V was cut by 4 bases and J by 3 bases, with 19 bases left in between. CDR3 size: 16 residues. Per germline, CDR1 SGHNT and CDR2 YYREEE (reference sequence). The CDR3 protein is CASSGNTGTLKETQYF. The CDR3 nucleotides are TGTGCCAGCAGCGGGAATACCGGGACTCTCAAAGAGACCCAGTACTTC.

V and J are TRBV11-2 and TRBJ2-1; 9 bases map to TRBD2. This CDR3 contains 15 residues. CDR1 is SGHAT and CDR2 is FQNNGV in the germline V gene. V lost 1 base and J lost 4; bases outside the gene matches: 2. The CDR3 nucleotides are TGTGCCAGCAGCTTAGGAGCGGGGGGTTACAATGAGCAGTTCTTC. Translating gives CASSLGAGGYNEQFF. Drawing the rest from reference TRBV11-2 and TRBJ2-1, the complete variable domain is EAGVAQSPRYKIIEKRQSVAFWCNPISGHATLYWYQQILGQGPKLLIQFQNNGVVDDSQLPKDRFSAERLKGVDSTLKIQPAKLEDSAVYLCASSLGAGGYNEQFFGPGTRLTVL.

This clone is judged medium-sized. The chain employs TRBV7-9 and TRBJ2-7, with D maybe TRBD1 (6 bases). Germline loops: CDR1 SEHNR, CDR2 FQNEAQ (reference sequence). This CDR3 contains 13 residues. The germline V and J ends were trimmed by 5 bases and 2 bases, with 10 bases remaining between them. The CDR3 DNA reads as TGTGCCAGCAGCCCCAGGGGACCCTACGAGCAGTACTTC. Protein product: CASSPRGPYEQYF.

The chain is built from TRBV9 and TRBJ2-2, with D maybe TRBD2 (6 bases). Germline V CDR1 and CDR2: SGDLS, YYNGEE. The CDR3 is 17 residues long. V lost 2 bases to trimming and J lost 4 bases, with 18 bases between them. CDR3 DNA sequence: TGTGCCAGCAGCGTCTTGGAGGGGCGCATTAGCACCGGGGAGCTGTTTTTT. Translation: CASSVLEGRISTGELFF.

This sequence joins TRBV4-1 and TRBJ1-2; D is perhaps TRBD1 (5 bases). This CDR3 comprises 15 residues. Germline-derived CDR1 and CDR2 are MGHRA and YSYEKL. Trimming cost V 3 bases and J 4 bases, with 15 bases left between them. The CDR3 DNA follows: TGCGCCAGCAGCCAGGGACTCGCCCTGGGCTATGGCTACACCTTC. Its protein is CASSQGLALGYGYTF.

CDR3 sequence: CASGQGNTGELFF. The CDR3 DNA reads as TGTGCCAGCGGACAGGGAAACACCGGGGAGCTGTTTTTT. J is TRBJ2-2 and V is TRBV7-9, with 8 bases that match TRBD1. The V and J ends lost 8 bases and 2 bases, in that order; junction bases with no gene match: 1. Looked up from germline, CDR1 is SEHNR and CDR2 is FQNEAQ (reference sequence). This CDR3 comprises 13 residues.

V gene TRBV12-5 combines with J gene TRBJ1-1; possibly TRBD1 for D (5 bases). The CDR3 is 15 amino acids. Trimming removed 5 bases at V and 4 bases at J, with 17 bases between. Germline V lookup: CDR1 LGHNT, CDR2 FRNRAP. This chain's CDR3 is CASGPGGVVSTEAFF. In DNA, the CDR3 is TGTGCTAGTGGTCCCGGAGGGGTAGTGTCCACTGAAGCTTTCTTT.

The V and J genes are TRBV5-1 and TRBJ2-7; 8 bases match TRBD2. Trimming at V came to 2 bases and at J to 2 bases, leaving 9 bases not matched to a gene. Germline lookup yields CDR1 SGHRS and CDR2 YFSETQ. The CDR3 has 16 amino acids. DNA for the CDR3: TGCGCCAGCAGCTTTATCCTAGCGGGTCCTCCCTACGAGCAGTACTTC. It yields the protein CASSFILAGPPYEQYF.

The chain links TRBV5-1 to TRBJ2-2, with 8 bases that match TRBD1. Germline trimming cut 0 bases from V and 4 bases from J; bases unmatched to any gene: 5. Germline lookup yields CDR1 SGHRS and CDR2 YFSETQ. This CDR3 region has 16 residues. The CDR3 is CASSLGQGRSTGELFF. CDR3 DNA: TGCGCCAGCAGCTTGGGACAGGGGCGAAGCACCGGGGAGCTGTTTTTT. Supplemented by reference TRBV5-1 and TRBJ2-2, the full variable domain reads KAGVTQTPRYLIKTRGQQVTLSCSPISGHRSVSWYQQTPGQGLQFLFEYFSETQRNKGNFPGRFSGRQFSNSRSEMNVSTLELGDSALYLCASSLGQGRSTGELFFGEGSRLTVL.

J is TRBJ2-1 and V is TRBV6-1, with a tentative D call TRBD1 (6 bases). Looked up from germline, CDR1 is MNHNS and CDR2 is SASEGT. V was trimmed by 0 bases and J by 0 bases, leaving 6 bases between them. The CDR3 runs to 15 residues. CDR3 DNA: TGTGCCAGCAGTGAAGCAGGGGGCTCCTACAATGAGCAGTTCTTC. This translates into CASSEAGGSYNEQFF.

The chain joins TRBV6-5 to TRBJ2-3; possible D gene TRBD1, 7 bases. Germline CDR1 MNHEY, CDR2 SVGAGI. This CDR3 comprises 15 residues. Trimming removed 2 bases at V and 8 bases at J, with 17 bases between. The CDR3 sequence is CASSYEGGGSGTQYF. In DNA form, the CDR3 reads TGTGCCAGCAGTTACGAAGGAGGGGGCAGCGGTACGCAGTATTTT.

The CDR3 here is CSVAGSHAYEQYF. Here the CDR3 DNA reads TGCAGCGTTGCCGGGTCCCACGCTTACGAGCAGTACTTC. The chain links TRBV29-1 to TRBJ2-7; D is unclear. CDR1 and CDR2 (germline): SQVTM, ANQGSEA. The CDR3 contains 13 residues. The germline V and J ends were trimmed by 4 bases and 4 bases, with 14 bases remaining between them.

The V call is TRBV6-1, the J call TRBJ2-7; 7 bases are a match to TRBD1. The CDR3 has 14 residues. V gave up 3 bases and J gave up 4 bases; unmatched junction bases: 6. CDR1 and CDR2 from the germline V gene are MNHNS and SASEGT. In DNA, the CDR3 is TGTGCCAGCAGTGATCCGACAGGGAAATACGAGCAGTACTTC. Its translation is CASSDPTGKYEQYF.

V and J are TRBV7-9 and TRBJ2-5; possibly TRBD1 for D (7 bases). The CDR3 consists of 13 residues. CDR1 and CDR2 from the germline V gene are SEHNR and FQNEAQ (reference sequence). V was shortened by 5 bases and J by 5 bases, with 12 bases between the two germline ends. The CDR3 is CASSLRGRETQYF. For the CDR3, the DNA is TGTGCCAGCAGCCTCAGGGGGAGGGAGACCCAGTACTTC.

The V gene is TRBV5-6, the J gene TRBJ2-5; D may be TRBD2 (5 bases). V lost 3 bases, J lost 8 bases, and 14 bases lay in between. Germline CDR1 and CDR2: SGHDT and YYEEEE. This CDR3 spans 13 amino acids. This CDR3 reads CASSSGLEVTQYF. The CDR3 DNA reads TGTGCCAGCAGCTCGGGATTGGAGGTAACCCAGTACTTC.